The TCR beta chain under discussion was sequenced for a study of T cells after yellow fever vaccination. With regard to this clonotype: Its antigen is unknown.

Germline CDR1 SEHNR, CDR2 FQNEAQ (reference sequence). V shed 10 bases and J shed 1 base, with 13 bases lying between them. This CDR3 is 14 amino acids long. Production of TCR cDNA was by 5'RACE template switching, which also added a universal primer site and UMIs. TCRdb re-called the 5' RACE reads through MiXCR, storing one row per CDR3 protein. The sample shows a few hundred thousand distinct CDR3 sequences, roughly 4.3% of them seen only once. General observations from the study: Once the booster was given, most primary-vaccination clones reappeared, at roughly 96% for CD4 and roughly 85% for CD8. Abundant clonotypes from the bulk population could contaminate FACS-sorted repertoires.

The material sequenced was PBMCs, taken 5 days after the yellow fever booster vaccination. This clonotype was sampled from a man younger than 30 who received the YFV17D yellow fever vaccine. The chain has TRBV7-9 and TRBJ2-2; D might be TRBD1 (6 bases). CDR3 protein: CAISSDRNTGELFF. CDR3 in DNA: TGTGCCATCTCCTCGGACAGGAACACCGGGGAGCTGTTTTTT. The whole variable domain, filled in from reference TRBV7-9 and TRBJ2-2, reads DTGVSQNPRHKITKRGQNVTFRCDPISEHNRLYWYRQTLGQGPEFLTYFQNEAQLEKSRLLSDRFSAERPKGSFSTLEIQRTEQGDSAMYLCAISSDRNTGELFFGEGSRLTVL.